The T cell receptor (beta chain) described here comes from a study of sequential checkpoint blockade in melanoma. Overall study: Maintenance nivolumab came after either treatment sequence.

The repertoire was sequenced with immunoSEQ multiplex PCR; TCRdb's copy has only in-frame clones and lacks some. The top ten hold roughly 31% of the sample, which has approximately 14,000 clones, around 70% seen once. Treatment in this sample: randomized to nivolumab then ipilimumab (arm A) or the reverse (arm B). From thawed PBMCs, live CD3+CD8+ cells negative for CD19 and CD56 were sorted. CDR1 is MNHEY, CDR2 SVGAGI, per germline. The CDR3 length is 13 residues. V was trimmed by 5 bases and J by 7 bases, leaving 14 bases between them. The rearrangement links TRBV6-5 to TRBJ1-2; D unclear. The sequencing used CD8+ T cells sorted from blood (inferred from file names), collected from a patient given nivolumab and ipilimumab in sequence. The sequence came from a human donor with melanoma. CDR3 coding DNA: TGTGCCAGCAGTGAGCGGATTTACGCTGGCTACACCTTC. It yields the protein CASSERIYAGYTF.